Below, 31 T cell receptor beta chains from the same sample are listed, as sequenced in a study of regulatory T cells in long-lasting Graves disease. With iRepertoire HTBI primers and Arm-PCR of CDR3 regions, TCR beta libraries were built. TCRdb independently ran MiXCR on the multiplex PCR reads; one entry per CDR3 protein. Among about 310,000 distinct CDR3 sequences listed, 20% to 25% were seen once. The time point: persistent/refractory GD, antithyroid drugs over 5 years with positive TRAb. Extracted PBMC RNA gave rise to the TCR library. The sample in question was peripheral blood mononuclear cells (PBMCs), obtained when the disease was refractory, from a patient treated with antithyroid drugs. These receptors all come from a female donor with Graves disease.

This clonotype has just a few counts. The V and J genes are TRBV7-8 and TRBJ2-7; a weak D match, TRBD2 (7 bases). The V end was cut by 1 base, the J end by 3 bases, with 16 bases between. This CDR3 spans 16 amino acids. Germline CDR1 SGHVS, CDR2 FQNEAQ. As DNA, the CDR3 is TGTGCCAGCAGCTTAGGGGTAGGGGGGGCGTTCTACGAGCAGTACTTC. This translates into CASSLGVGGAFYEQYF.

The CDR3 loop is CSATKGQGRGYTF. In DNA, the CDR3 is TGCAGCGCCACTAAAGGACAGGGACGAGGCTACACCTTC. This chain joins TRBV29-1 and TRBJ1-2; 8 positions match TRBD1. The CDR3 has 13 residues. J was trimmed by 8 bases and V by 7 bases; bases with no gene match: 12. The germline gives CDR1 SQVTM, CDR2 ANQGSEA.

The rearrangement links TRBV20-1 to TRBJ2-2; a possible D gene is TRBD2 (6 bases). This CDR3 has 15 amino acids. Germline assignment: CDR1 DFQATT and CDR2 SNEGSKA (reference sequence). Trimming left V 6 bases short and J 0 bases short, with 14 bases between. CDR3 nucleotides: TGCAGTGCCGGGGGACCGCGACCGAACACCGGGGAGCTGTTTTTT. Translating gives CSAGGPRPNTGELFF.

This clonotype has a handful of counts. This chain connects TRBV30 to TRBJ1-5, with a weak D call TRBD1 (5 bases). The length of the CDR3 is 14 residues. Trimming removed 2 bases at V and 10 bases at J, with 18 bases between. The germline gives CDR1 GTSNPN, CDR2 SVGIG (reference sequence). The CDR3 nucleotides are TGTGCCTGGAGTTCCGGGCAGGGTACCGACCCCCAGCATTTT. Its translation is CAWSSGQGTDPQHF.

This clonotype occurred many times. This chain links TRBV12-3 or TRBV12-4 with TRBJ1-1, with D possibly TRBD1 on 6 matching bases. V shed 7 bases and J shed 4 bases, with 16 bases lying between them. The CDR3 is 14 amino acids. The CDR3 sequence: CASTPLQGGTEAFF. The DNA for the CDR3 is TGTGCCAGCACCCCCCTACAGGGTGGCACTGAAGCTTTCTTT.

This clonotype was counted at least ten times. CDR3 DNA sequence: TGCAGTGCTAGTACAGGGAACTATGGCTACACCTTC. Its protein product is CSASTGNYGYTF. The chain recombines TRBV20-1 with TRBJ1-2; TRBD1 might be the D (6 bases). This CDR3 is 12 amino acids long. Trimming took off 3 bases at V and 2 bases at J, with 7 bases between the two ends. Germline CDR1 is DFQATT and CDR2 is SNEGSKA (reference sequence).

This clonotype occurred many times. The chain joins TRBV3-1 to TRBJ2-7; D might be TRBD2 (5 bases). This CDR3 comprises 11 residues. Trimming removed 1 base at V and 7 bases at J, with 5 bases between. CDR1 LGHDT and CDR2 YNNKEL come from the germline V gene (reference sequence). CDR3 protein: CASSQAGEQYF. The CDR3 coding sequence is TGTGCCAGCAGCCAAGCGGGAGAGCAGTACTTC.

V is TRBV29-1 and J is TRBJ2-5, with D uncertain. V was cut by 5 bases and J by 5 bases, with 18 bases left in between. This CDR3 contains 14 residues. Germline lookup yields CDR1 SQVTM and CDR2 ANQGSEA. In DNA, the CDR3 is TGCAGCGTTTCATTAGGTCCCAGGATCGAGACCCAGTACTTC. Its protein product is CSVSLGPRIETQYF.

This clonotype has a handful of counts. The chain combines TRBV4-3 with TRBJ2-5; 7 bases are a match to TRBD2. The CDR3 sequence is 15 residues long. The junction had 8 bases not matched to a gene; V was cut back by 2 bases and J by 5 bases. Germline V gene sequence: CDR1 LGHNA, CDR2 YSLEER. This CDR3 is CASSQSLGRAETQYF. In DNA form, the CDR3 reads TGCGCCAGCAGCCAATCCCTAGGGAGGGCGGAGACCCAGTACTTC.

This clonotype was observed many times. The J gene is TRBJ1-2, the V gene TRBV28; D not certain. V was clipped by 7 bases and J by 7 bases, with 10 bases between them. This CDR3 comprises 11 residues. The germline V gene has CDR1 MDHEN and CDR2 SYDVKM. The CDR3, as DNA: TGTGCCAGCAACTTTGGGGTTGGCTACACCTTC. It is translated as CASNFGVGYTF.

The CDR3 DNA reads as TGTGCCAGCAGCGCCCCTAGCGGCCAAGAGACCCAGTACTTC. This sequence encodes CASSAPSGQETQYF. V and J are TRBV11-2 and TRBJ2-5; TRBD2 agrees at 7 bases. CDR1 is SGHAT and CDR2 is FQNNGV in the germline V gene. Unmatched junction bases numbered 4, after V lost 5 bases and J lost 1 base. This CDR3 region has 14 residues.

This clonotype was seen more than once but under ten times. The chain employs TRBV13 and TRBJ1-3; the D is unclear. Germline loops: CDR1 PRHDT, CDR2 FYEKMQ (reference sequence). The CDR3 length is 15 residues. The V gene lost 7 bases and the J gene lost 5 bases, with 18 bases spanning the gap. Here the CDR3 reads CASTSATESRNTIYF. CDR3 in DNA: TGTGCCAGCACCTCAGCCACGGAGTCCCGAAACACCATATATTTT.

This clonotype was detected many times. The chain joins TRBV29-1 to TRBJ1-1; tentative D call: TRBD1 (5 bases). V lost 4 bases to trimming and J lost 4 bases, with 10 bases between them. Per germline, CDR1 SQVTM and CDR2 ANQGSEA. There are 12 residues in the CDR3. The CDR3 DNA reads TGCAGCGTTGGTCTGGGGGGCACTGAAGCTTTCTTT. Translating gives CSVGLGGTEAFF.

This clonotype was picked up a small number of times. The chain has TRBV6-4 and TRBJ1-5; 8 bases are a match to TRBD1. The CDR3 spans 14 residues. In germline, CDR1 is MRHNA, CDR2 SNTAGT. After removal of 5 bases from V and 7 bases from J, the junction contained 7 bases not matched to a gene. CDR3 sequence: CASSRQGTGQPQHF. The CDR3 DNA follows: TGTGCCAGCAGTAGACAGGGGACTGGGCAGCCCCAGCATTTT.

The gene calls are TRBV9 and TRBJ1-6; tentatively, D is TRBD1 (5 bases). CDR3 length equals 15 residues. The V end lost 4 bases, the J end lost 7 bases, and 15 bases lay between the germline ends. In germline, CDR1 is SGDLS, CDR2 YYNGEE. The CDR3 here is CASSPSGRENSPLHF. The CDR3, as DNA: TGTGCCAGCAGCCCTTCGGGACGGGAGAATTCACCCCTCCACTTT.

The sample holds many counts of this clonotype. The rearrangement uses TRBV30 and TRBJ1-1; D call uncertain. Germline assignment: CDR1 GTSNPN and CDR2 SVGIG (reference sequence). The CDR3 length is 14 residues. V was cut by 3 bases and J by 1 base, with 12 bases left in between. The CDR3 spells CAWRKNSRNTEAFF. The DNA of the CDR3 is TGTGCCTGGAGGAAGAACAGTCGGAACACTGAAGCTTTCTTT.

This clonotype turned up a few times. The rearrangement links TRBV6-1 to TRBJ1-1; D is possibly TRBD1 (5 bases). V was pared by 8 bases and J by 4 bases, with 17 bases between. CDR3 length: 14 amino acids. Germline loops: CDR1 MNHNS, CDR2 SASEGT. The CDR3 region has the DNA TGTGCCAGCTCCGGACCGGGGCTGGGCACTGAAGCTTTCTTT. Its translation: CASSGPGLGTEAFF.

This clonotype was counted only a few times. The chain employs TRBV27 and TRBJ1-1; D gene unclear. The V gene lost 5 bases and the J gene lost 7 bases, with 14 bases spanning the gap. CDR1 MNHEY and CDR2 SMNVEV come from the germline V gene (reference sequence). This CDR3 comprises 13 residues. CDR3 sequence reads: CASSNQPPLEAFF. CDR3 nucleotide sequence: TGTGCCAGCAGTAATCAACCTCCCCTTGAAGCTTTCTTT.

V is TRBV3-1 and J is TRBJ2-7, with TRBD2 identical over 11 bases. V trimming: 3 bases; J trimming: 7 bases; junction bases outside the gene matches: 8. The CDR3 spans 15 residues. In germline, CDR1 is LGHDT, CDR2 YNNKEL (reference sequence). The CDR3 loop is CASSQSLAGVGEQYF. DNA for the CDR3: TGTGCCAGCAGCCAGTCACTAGCGGGAGTGGGGGAGCAGTACTTC.

This clonotype occurred a few times. The V gene is TRBV28, the J gene TRBJ1-1; no definite D call. Germline V gene sequence: CDR1 MDHEN, CDR2 SYDVKM. V was shortened by 6 bases and J by 7 bases, with 12 bases between the two germline ends. The CDR3 runs 12 residues. This CDR3 is CASRLGGVEAFF. The CDR3 coding sequence is TGTGCCAGCAGATTAGGAGGTGTTGAAGCTTTCTTT.

Many counts were recorded for this clonotype. The chain links TRBV27 to TRBJ2-7, with TRBD1 as a possible D gene (6 bases). CDR3 length equals 14 residues. Trimming took off 3 bases at V and 0 bases at J, with 9 bases between the two ends. CDR1 and CDR2 (germline): MNHEY, SMNVEV (reference sequence). CDR3 sequence reads: CASSFVQGSYEQYF. The CDR3 nucleotides read TGTGCCAGCAGTTTCGTACAGGGCTCCTACGAGCAGTACTTC.

Ten or more counts support this clonotype. This chain uses TRBV19 with TRBJ1-1, with D perhaps matching TRBD1 (6 bases). The germline V gene has CDR1 LNHDA and CDR2 SQIVND (reference sequence). V was shortened by 7 bases and J by 4 bases, with 19 bases between the two germline ends. This CDR3 is 15 amino acids long. CDR3 nucleotides: TGTGCCAGTACCACCGTGGCAGGGGCGGGCACTGAAGCTTTCTTT. Encoded protein: CASTTVAGAGTEAFF.

This clonotype was observed many times. The chain recombines TRBV28 with TRBJ2-7; 8 positions match TRBD2. The CDR3 is made up of 16 amino acids. Per the germline V gene, CDR1 is MDHEN and CDR2 is SYDVKM. V trimming: 5 bases; J trimming: 2 bases; junction bases outside the gene matches: 11. CDR3 nucleotide sequence: TGTGCCAGCAGTACGATTAGCGGGATATTCGCCTACGAGCAGTACTTC. This translates into CASSTISGIFAYEQYF.

As regards this clonotype: A far larger clone is off by one base, so a read error is likely. The chain is built from TRBV11-2 and TRBJ2-5, with D unclear. The CDR3 runs 12 residues. Germline CDR1 reads SGHAT; CDR2 reads FQNNGV. CDR3 coding DNA: TGTGCCAGCAGCTCCTCCCAAGGGACCCAGTACTTC. Protein sequence: CASSSSQGTQYF.

In its sample, this clonotype was seen a few times. Given a much more abundant clone one base away, this may be a read error. The rearrangement links TRBV11-3 to TRBJ2-4, with 7 bases identical to TRBD2. Germline CDR1 is SGHNT and CDR2 is YENEEA. V lost 1 base and J lost 0; bases outside the gene matches: 12. The CDR3 extends over 19 amino acids. For the CDR3, the DNA is TGTGCCAGCAGCTTAGGGCGACCCGGCAGGGAGGGAGCCAAAAACATTCAGTACTTC. As protein: CASSLGRPGREGAKNIQYF.

This clonotype was recorded at least ten times. This chain links TRBV28 with TRBJ2-4; 10 positions match TRBD1. Trimming cost V 5 bases and J 0 bases; bases outside gene matches: 4. Germline V lookup: CDR1 MDHEN, CDR2 SYDVKM. The CDR3 runs 16 residues. CDR3: CASSPRQGAAKNIQYF. The DNA of the CDR3 is TGTGCCAGCAGTCCAAGACAGGGGGCAGCCAAAAACATTCAGTACTTC. The full variable domain, rest sourced from reference TRBV28 and TRBJ2-4, is DVKVTQSSRYLVKRTGEKVFLECVQDMDHENMFWYRQDPGLGLRLIYFSYDVKMKEKGDIPEGYSVSREKKERFSLILESASTNQTSMYLCASSPRQGAAKNIQYFGAGTRLSVL.

The V gene is TRBV7-9, the J gene TRBJ2-7; TRBD1 is a possible D gene (7 bases). The germline CDR1 and CDR2 sequences are SEHNR and FQNEAQ (reference sequence). The CDR3 contains 17 residues. The V end lost 5 bases, the J end lost 4 bases, and 24 bases lay between the germline ends. The CDR3 here is CASSPAGGGGRGYEQYF. In DNA, the CDR3 is TGTGCCAGCAGCCCGGCGGGCGGAGGGGGCCGAGGGTACGAGCAGTACTTC.

This clonotype has only one observation. This chain links TRBV28 with TRBJ2-1; D might be TRBD2 (6 bases). Germline V gene sequence: CDR1 MDHEN, CDR2 SYDVKM. V was pared by 2 bases and J by 9 bases, with 14 bases between. CDR3 length equals 14 residues. The CDR3 loop is CASSLGGRRGEQFF. The CDR3 bases are TGTGCCAGCAGTTTAGGTGGGAGGCGGGGTGAGCAGTTCTTC.

The gene calls are TRBV7-9 and TRBJ2-7; maybe TRBD1 (5 bases). Looked up from germline, CDR1 is SEHNR and CDR2 is FQNEAQ (reference sequence). The CDR3 covers 14 residues. The V end was cut by 2 bases, the J end by 5 bases, with 13 bases between. The CDR3 nucleotides are TGTGCCAGCAGCTTAAGCCAGGGAATTGACGAGCAGTACTTC. Protein product: CASSLSQGIDEQYF. Full variable domain (remainder filled in from reference TRBV7-9 and TRBJ2-7): DTGVSQNPRHKITKRGQNVTFRCDPISEHNRLYWYRQTLGQGPEFLTYFQNEAQLEKSRLLSDRFSAERPKGSFSTLEIQRTEQGDSAMYLCASSLSQGIDEQYFGPGTRLTVT.

This clonotype was counted between two and nine times. This chain links TRBV19 with TRBJ1-1; TRBD1 matches 10 bases. With 4 bases clipped from V and 4 bases from J, the junction kept 3 bases outside the gene matches. This CDR3 spans 14 amino acids. Per germline, CDR1 LNHDA and CDR2 SQIVND (reference sequence). CDR3 in amino acids: CASSTRTGGTEAFF. The CDR3 DNA is TGTGCCAGTAGTACCAGGACAGGGGGCACTGAAGCTTTCTTT.

This clonotype was observed a handful of times. The rearrangement joins TRBV20-1 to TRBJ1-3; 9 bases match TRBD1. Germline values: CDR1 DFQATT, CDR2 SNEGSKA (reference sequence). CDR3 size: 16 residues. J gave up 3 bases and V 6 bases, and 12 bases lay outside the gene matches. The CDR3 loop is CSAAQDRGVVGNTIYF. CDR3 DNA: TGCAGTGCGGCCCAGGACAGGGGAGTAGTTGGAAACACCATATATTTT.